The next 29 T cell receptor beta chains were all read from a single sample in a study of CD4+ T cells in melanoma. Measured with immunoSEQ multiplex PCR; TCRdb has only the in-frame clones, and not every one. The sample lists 110,000 to 150,000 clones, about 90% occurring once. The receptors were gathered from a human donor with melanoma.

The chain carries TRBV7-8 and TRBJ1-1; perhaps TRBD1 as D (5 bases). CDR3 length equals 13 residues. Germline values: CDR1 SGHVS, CDR2 FQNEAQ. V gave up 5 bases and J gave up 8 bases, with 15 bases separating them. The CDR3: CASSIRTNREAFF. The CDR3 bases are TGTGCCAGCAGCATAAGGACAAACCGCGAAGCTTTCTTT.

V usage is TRBV7-2 and J usage is TRBJ2-1; possible D gene TRBD2, 6 bases. CDR3 length: 13 amino acids. V was shortened by 8 bases and J by 15 bases, with 23 bases between the two germline ends. Germline assignment: CDR1 SGHTA and CDR2 FQGNSA. CDR3 nucleotide sequence: TGTGCCAGCGGCCGGGGATGGCGGGGCCTCCCGTTCTTC. Protein sequence: CASGRGWRGLPFF.

The V call is TRBV30, the J call TRBJ2-7; tentative D call: TRBD2 (5 bases). Germline V CDR1 and CDR2: GTSNPN, SVGIG (reference sequence). With 0 bases removed from V and 4 bases from J, the gap between germline ends came to 13 bases. The CDR3 consists of 14 residues. The chain's CDR3 is CAWSVAGLRYEQYF. The CDR3 nucleotides are TGTGCCTGGAGTGTCGCAGGACTCAGGTACGAGCAGTACTTC.

The rearrangement joins TRBV6-6 to TRBJ2-5, with 13 positions matching TRBD2. This CDR3 contains 15 residues. The germline gives CDR1 MNHNY, CDR2 SVGAGI (reference sequence). The V gene end was trimmed by 6 bases and the J gene end by 5 bases; junction bases not matched to a gene: 6. CDR3 in DNA: TGTGCCAGCAGGGCTACTAGCGGGGGGGCTGAGACCCAGTACTTC. It codes for CASRATSGGAETQYF.

This clone was observed a single time. The chain couples TRBV7-9 to TRBJ2-5; 8 nucleotides line up with TRBD1. The CDR3 is 14 amino acids. V lost 3 bases, J lost 5 bases, and 5 bases stayed unmatched. Germline assignment: CDR1 SEHNR and CDR2 FQNEAQ (reference sequence). Here the CDR3 reads CASSLTGVRETQYF. CDR3 nucleotides: TGTGCCAGCAGCTTGACAGGGGTCAGGGAGACCCAGTACTTC.

The chain recombines TRBV19 with TRBJ1-6; D possibly corresponds to TRBD1 (5 bases). V lost 1 base, J lost 9 bases, and 13 bases lay in between. This CDR3 has 15 residues. Per the germline V gene, CDR1 is LNHDA and CDR2 is SQIVND (reference sequence). The CDR3 loop is CASSIGGVLSSPLHF. CDR3 DNA: TGTGCCAGTAGTATAGGAGGGGTTCTCTCTTCACCCCTCCACTTT.

The chain employs TRBV4-2 and TRBJ2-3; D gene ambiguous. Between the trimmed V and J ends, which lost 2 bases and 5 bases, there was a span of 11 bases. The V gene's germline CDR1 is LGHNA and CDR2 YNFKEQ. CDR3 length equals 14 residues. CDR3 amino acids: CASSQMATVDTQYF. The CDR3 DNA reads TGTGCCAGCAGCCAAATGGCAACGGTAGATACGCAGTATTTT.

This chain uses TRBV27 with TRBJ2-3; TRBD2 matches 11 bases. Germline V CDR1 and CDR2: MNHEY, SMNVEV (reference sequence). J was trimmed by 4 bases and V by 7 bases; bases with no gene match: 7. This CDR3 comprises 15 residues. In DNA, the CDR3 is TGTGCCAGCAACCCACTAGCGGGGGTCGCAGATACGCAGTATTTT. It yields the protein CASNPLAGVADTQYF.

DNA of the CDR3: TGTGCCTGGAGTGTAGGGGGAGATTACGCTTTCTTT. This gives the protein CAWSVGGDYAFF. The genes are TRBV30 and TRBJ1-1; a possible D gene is TRBD1 (6 bases). CDR3 length: 12 amino acids. Germline V CDR1 and CDR2: GTSNPN, SVGIG (reference sequence). Deletions cut 0 bases from V and 11 bases from J, with 13 bases between.

The chain employs TRBV5-6 and TRBJ1-1, with a possible D match to TRBD1 (5 bases). The germline CDR1 and CDR2 sequences are SGHDT and YYEEEE. Trimming stripped 1 base from V and 11 bases from J, with 12 bases between. The CDR3 runs to 12 residues. CDR3 loop: CASSLNRLRAFF. CDR3 in DNA: TGTGCCAGCAGCTTGAACAGGCTTAGGGCTTTCTTT.

The rearrangement links TRBV11-2 to TRBJ2-5, with 13 bases lining up with TRBD2. The germline V gene encodes CDR1 SGHAT and CDR2 FQNNGV. The CDR3 is 15 amino acids. The V gene end was trimmed by 4 bases and the J gene end by 7 bases; junction bases not matched to a gene: 6. The CDR3 DNA follows: TGTGCCAGCAGCTCCGGACTAGCGGGGGTGGGGACCCAGTACTTC. It yields the protein CASSSGLAGVGTQYF. The entire variable domain, with the rest obtained from reference TRBV11-2 and TRBJ2-5, is as follows: EAGVAQSPRYKIIEKRQSVAFWCNPISGHATLYWYQQILGQGPKLLIQFQNNGVVDDSQLPKDRFSAERLKGVDSTLKIQPAKLEDSAVYLCASSSGLAGVGTQYFGPGTRLLVL.

V usage is TRBV6-6 and J usage is TRBJ2-7; D call uncertain. Trimming took 4 bases from V and 5 from J, leaving 15 bases between them. CDR3 size: 14 residues. Germline CDR1 reads MNHNY; CDR2 reads SVGAGI (reference sequence). The CDR3 coding sequence is TGTGCCAGCAGTTTAGAGCGAGTTGCTAACGAGCAGTACTTC. Translation gives CASSLERVANEQYF.

This clone appeared once. DNA for the CDR3: TGTGCCAGCAGTTACTCGGGGGTCCCCTACGAGCAGTACTTC. Its protein is CASSYSGVPYEQYF. The chain uses TRBV6-5 and TRBJ2-7, with D perhaps being TRBD1 or TRBD2 (5 bases each). The CDR3 spans 14 residues. Trimming took 0 bases from V and 2 from J, leaving 8 bases between them. Germline CDR1 reads MNHEY; CDR2 reads SVGAGI.

This clone was seen a single time. The chain joins TRBV15 to TRBJ1-2; no definite D call. The germline CDR1 and CDR2 sequences are LNHNV and YYDKDF (reference sequence). With 1 base removed from V and 7 bases from J, the gap between germline ends came to 19 bases. This CDR3 has 16 amino acids. The CDR3 sequence is CATSRVLSGAAGGYTF. The CDR3 region has the DNA TGTGCCACCAGCAGAGTCCTCTCAGGCGCCGCGGGTGGCTACACCTTC.

This chain links TRBV27 with TRBJ2-7; 7 nucleotides agree with TRBD1. Per the germline V gene, CDR1 is MNHEY and CDR2 is SMNVEV (reference sequence). V shed 6 bases, J shed 9 bases, and the junction held 14 bases outside the gene matches. There are 14 residues in the CDR3. The CDR3 DNA follows: TGTGCCAGCAGACAGGGGTATGGGCTTGGGGGGCAGTACTTC. It codes for CASRQGYGLGGQYF.

This sequence joins TRBV6-1 and TRBJ1-2; D possibly corresponds to TRBD1 (6 bases). Per germline, CDR1 MNHNS and CDR2 SASEGT. This CDR3 is 13 amino acids long. Trimming removed 4 bases at V and 1 base at J, with 7 bases between. As DNA, the CDR3 is TGTGCCAGCAGTGGGACAGTTAACTATGGCTACACCTTC. This encodes CASSGTVNYGYTF.

This chain uses TRBV10-3 with TRBJ1-1; D unclear. Germline CDR1 is ENHRY and CDR2 is SYGVKD. Trimming stripped 4 bases from V and 0 bases from J, with 6 bases between. The CDR3 covers 13 residues. The CDR3 sequence: CAISGGLNTEAFF. The CDR3, as DNA: TGTGCCATCAGTGGGGGATTGAACACTGAAGCTTTCTTT.

The rearrangement joins TRBV4-1 to TRBJ2-3, with a weak D call TRBD1 (5 bases). V lost 0 bases to trimming and J lost 2 bases, with 12 bases between them. The CDR3 contains 16 residues. The germline gives CDR1 MGHRA, CDR2 YSYEKL. The CDR3 spells CASSQDDRSYTDTQYF. CDR3 nucleotide sequence: TGCGCCAGCAGCCAAGACGACAGATCCTACACAGATACGCAGTATTTT.

V gene TRBV5-1 combines with J gene TRBJ1-5; the D gene is possibly TRBD1 (5 bases). The CDR3 is 13 amino acids. The V and J ends lost 4 bases and 3 bases respectively, with 8 bases between them. Germline V lookup: CDR1 SGHRS, CDR2 YFSETQ. The CDR3 DNA sequence: TGCGCCAGCAGCCGGGACCTCAATCAGCCCCAGCATTTT. This gives the protein CASSRDLNQPQHF.

The CDR3 is CASSGRVNTEAFF. Here the CDR3 DNA reads TGTGCCAGCAGTGGAAGGGTGAACACTGAAGCTTTCTTT. The genes are TRBV2 and TRBJ1-1; the D is unclear. V was clipped by 4 bases and J by 0 bases, with 6 bases between them. This CDR3 spans 13 amino acids. Per the germline V gene, CDR1 is SNHLY and CDR2 is FYNNEI. The full variable domain, rest sourced from reference TRBV2 and TRBJ1-1, is EPEVTQTPSHQVTQMGQEVILRCVPISNHLYFYWYRQILGQKVEFLVSFYNNEISEKSEIFDDQFSVERPDGSNFTLKIRSTKLEDSAMYFCASSGRVNTEAFFGQGTRLTVV.

The chain has TRBV5-1 and TRBJ2-7; 7 nucleotides match TRBD2. The CDR3 consists of 15 residues. V trimming: 0 bases; J trimming: 1 base; junction bases outside the gene matches: 4. Germline V gene data show CDR1 as SGHRS and CDR2 as YFSETQ. CDR3 sequence (DNA): TGCGCCAGCAGCTTGGCCCCGGGACTATCCTACGAGCAGTACTTC. Residues: CASSLAPGLSYEQYF. Looking up the rest from reference TRBV5-1 and TRBJ2-7 gives the full variable domain: KAGVTQTPRYLIKTRGQQVTLSCSPISGHRSVSWYQQTPGQGLQFLFEYFSETQRNKGNFPGRFSGRQFSNSRSEMNVSTLELGDSALYLCASSLAPGLSYEQYFGPGTRLTVT.

The rearrangement uses TRBV19 and TRBJ2-7; the D gene is possibly TRBD2 (6 bases). The CDR3 has 13 residues. CDR1 is LNHDA, CDR2 SQIVND, per germline (reference sequence). V was clipped by 2 bases and J by 3 bases, with 8 bases between them. The DNA for the CDR3 is TGTGCCAGTAGTATACCGGGAGACTACGAGCAGTACTTC. Its protein is CASSIPGDYEQYF.

The V gene is TRBV19, the J gene TRBJ2-6; D is uncertain. Germline CDR1 and CDR2: LNHDA and SQIVND (reference sequence). The CDR3 sequence is 15 residues long. V lost 4 bases and J 0 bases, leaving 7 bases between the germline ends. CDR3 in amino acids: CASSTISSGANVLTF. CDR3 DNA sequence: TGTGCCAGTAGTACCATTAGCTCTGGGGCCAACGTCCTGACTTTC.

This rearrangement joins TRBV7-3 to TRBJ1-1, with unresolved D. Germline V gene sequence: CDR1 SGHTA, CDR2 FQGTGA. There are 13 residues in the CDR3. Trimming stripped 4 bases from V and 1 base from J, with 7 bases between. CDR3 sequence: CASSSNTNTEAFF. CDR3 nucleotides: TGTGCCAGCAGCTCAAATACGAACACTGAAGCTTTCTTT.

The V and J genes are TRBV2 and TRBJ2-5, with TRBD2 matching over 9 bases. The CDR3 totals 16 residues. Germline loops: CDR1 SNHLY, CDR2 FYNNEI. J was trimmed by 8 bases and V by 3 bases; bases with no gene match: 13. CDR3 DNA sequence: TGTGCCAGCAGTGACGGAGCGGGGGGTGGCGGGCAAACCCAGTACTTC. It specifies CASSDGAGGGGQTQYF.

V and J are TRBV2 and TRBJ1-1, with unresolved D. V shed 6 bases and J shed 7 bases, with 21 bases lying between them. This CDR3 contains 15 residues. The germline V gene encodes CDR1 SNHLY and CDR2 FYNNEI. CDR3 region: CASRDHFLGQSEAFF. The CDR3 nucleotides are TGTGCCAGCAGAGACCACTTCCTAGGGCAAAGTGAAGCTTTCTTT. Using reference TRBV2 and TRBJ1-1 for the parts outside the CDR3, the full variable domain is EPEVTQTPSHQVTQMGQEVILRCVPISNHLYFYWYRQILGQKVEFLVSFYNNEISEKSEIFDDQFSVERPDGSNFTLKIRSTKLEDSAMYFCASRDHFLGQSEAFFGQGTRLTVV.

The chain uses TRBV19 and TRBJ1-6; a possible D gene is TRBD1 (6 bases). V dropped 4 bases and J dropped 0 bases, with 7 bases sitting between them. Germline values: CDR1 LNHDA, CDR2 SQIVND (reference sequence). The CDR3 extends over 15 amino acids. This CDR3 is CASSTQGSYNSPLHF. In DNA, the CDR3 is TGTGCCAGTAGTACACAGGGCTCCTATAATTCACCCCTCCACTTT.

This clone was detected once. The chain carries TRBV18 and TRBJ1-1, with D uncertain. The V end was cut by 2 bases, the J end by 3 bases, with 7 bases between. Germline assignment: CDR1 KGHSH and CDR2 LQKENI. CDR3 length equals 13 residues. CDR3 sequence (DNA): TGTGCCAGCTCACCAAACACCTACACTGAAGCTTTCTTT. Amino acid sequence: CASSPNTYTEAFF.

This clone was detected once. V usage is TRBV18 and J usage is TRBJ1-3; TRBD1 might be the D (6 bases). This CDR3 is built from 17 residues. CDR1 KGHSH and CDR2 LQKENI come from the germline V gene. V lost 4 bases and J lost 4, with 20 bases in between. CDR3 coding DNA: TGTGCCAGCTCACAGCAAGGATACAGGGTCGCGGGAAACACCATATATTTT. It codes for CASSQQGYRVAGNTIYF.